The clone carrying this T cell receptor beta chain has just a few counts. The antigen is unknown. This record belongs to a study of T-cell memory formation after mild COVID-19. Findings and limits, study-wide: Whether day 37 second-wave clones are SARS-CoV-2-specific was not confirmed. CD4+ contracting clones were mainly CM and EM; CD8+ ones, EMRA. Clones that shrank (day 15 to 85) were balanced CD4/CD8, whereas later expanders leaned CD4+.

The trim removed 4 bases at V and 4 bases at J, leaving 7 bases unmatched. CDR3 length equals 17 residues. CDR1 and CDR2 (germline): SGHNT, YENEEA. TCRdb independently ran MiXCR on the 5' RACE reads; one entry per CDR3 protein. The repertoire has 400,000 to 550,000 distinct CDR3 sequences, about 23% of them found once; the top ten carry roughly an eighth. The sample consisted of PBMCs or a T cell subset sorted from them (not recorded which). This TCR came from an adult woman who had mild COVID-19 (a few samples of this study predate the infection). Cell type and time point are not known. The chain carries TRBV11-3 and TRBJ2-3; the match to TRBD2 covers 14 bases. As DNA, the CDR3 is TGTGCCAGCAGCTCCTGGACTAGCGGGAGGTTGGCAGATACGCAGTATTTT. Encoded protein: CASSSWTSGRLADTQYF.